These 28 T cell receptor beta chains came from one sample sequenced in a study of cytomegalovirus exposure and HLA in healthy donors (dated by TCRdb to about 2017). Libraries came from the immunoSEQ multiplex PCR assay. For the multiplex PCR, a mixture combining 60 forward primers for TCR Vbeta segments and 13 reverse primers for TCR Jbeta segments was used. TCRdb obtained this table from immuneACCESS and retained in-frame rearrangements with V and J assigned. These tables miss some clones; where compared with another copy, unresolved V genes account for less than half of the shortfall, and the remainder is unexplained. Here the sample has about 180,000 clones; around 70% occur a single time. Jointly, the top ten make up about 3% of the sample. The sample consisted of PBMCs. These receptors originate from a male donor in good health and CMV-seronegative.

Regarding this clone: A read error may produce the germline difference seen at one junction end. The chain recombines TRBV4-1 with TRBJ2-5; D is ambiguous. CDR3 length equals 12 residues. Germline CDR1 and CDR2: MGHRA and YSYEKL. The CDR3 DNA sequence: TGCGCCGGCAGCCAAGATCTAGAGACCCAGTACTTC. It encodes CAGSQDLETQYF.

This clone was counted a few times. The chain employs TRBV7-3 and TRBJ2-1; 16 bases map to TRBD2. With V trimmed by 1 base and J by 5 bases, 5 bases remained unmatched. The CDR3 has 18 amino acids. From germline, CDR1 is SGHTA and CDR2 FQGTGA. The CDR3 DNA reads as TGTGCCAGCAGCTTAAAGGGACTAGCGGGAGGGCGAAACAATGAGCAGTTCTTC. Amino acids: CASSLKGLAGGRNNEQFF.

The V and J genes are TRBV2 and TRBJ1-2; tentative D call: TRBD1 (5 bases). V was pared by 1 base and J by 0 bases, with 9 bases between. Per germline, CDR1 SNHLY and CDR2 FYNNEI. This CDR3 has 15 residues. This CDR3 reads CASSEVGTANYGYTF. The CDR3 DNA reads TGTGCCAGCAGTGAAGTCGGGACTGCTAACTATGGCTACACCTTC.

J is TRBJ2-1 and V is TRBV29-1; D might be TRBD2 (5 bases). This CDR3 has 14 residues. The germline CDR1 and CDR2 sequences are SQVTM and ANQGSEA. With 3 bases removed from V and 0 bases from J, the gap between germline ends came to 9 bases. CDR3 nucleotide sequence: TGCAGCGTTGAGAGGGTTAGCTCCTACAATGAGCAGTTCTTC. Amino acids: CSVERVSSYNEQFF.

This clone was observed a few times. Other DNA sequences of this sample code for an identical CDR3. CDR3 sequence: CASSPGESYEQYF. DNA of the CDR3: TGTGCCAGCTCACCAGGAGAATCCTACGAGCAGTACTTC. The chain combines TRBV18 with TRBJ2-7; no definite D call. Trimming shortened V by 2 bases and J by 1 base, and 6 bases separated the two germline ends. The germline V gene encodes CDR1 KGHSH and CDR2 LQKENI. The CDR3 contains 13 residues.

This clone was seen once. This chain connects TRBV5-1 to TRBJ2-7, with 8 bases fitting TRBD1. This CDR3 contains 13 residues. CDR1 is SGHRS, CDR2 YFSETQ, per germline. V lost 2 bases and J lost 7; bases outside the gene matches: 5. The CDR3: CASSLNRGIEQYF. Here the CDR3 DNA reads TGCGCCAGCAGCTTAAACAGGGGGATAGAGCAGTACTTC. Full variable domain (remainder filled in from reference TRBV5-1 and TRBJ2-7): KAGVTQTPRYLIKTRGQQVTLSCSPISGHRSVSWYQQTPGQGLQFLFEYFSETQRNKGNFPGRFSGRQFSNSRSEMNVSTLELGDSALYLCASSLNRGIEQYFGPGTRLTVT.

The chain uses TRBV10-3 and TRBJ1-2, with D tentatively TRBD1 (5 bases). The V gene lost 5 bases and the J gene lost 8 bases, with 27 bases spanning the gap. Per the germline V gene, CDR1 is ENHRY and CDR2 is SYGVKD. The CDR3 has 17 residues. DNA for the CDR3: TGTGCCATCAGTCCCTTGGGGGAGGGACGACCCAACCGCGGCTACACCTTC. Translated: CAISPLGEGRPNRGYTF.

The chain recombines TRBV4-1 with TRBJ2-3; TRBD2 might be the D (5 bases). The germline V and J ends were trimmed by 6 bases and 5 bases, with 24 bases remaining between them. The CDR3 length is 17 residues. Germline lookup yields CDR1 MGHRA and CDR2 YSYEKL. The CDR3 protein is CASSPVREAARGDTQYF. For the CDR3, the DNA is TGCGCCAGCAGTCCTGTACGGGAAGCCGCGAGAGGAGATACGCAGTATTTT.

This chain uses TRBV4-1 with TRBJ2-1; 7 bases align to TRBD2. Germline assignment: CDR1 MGHRA and CDR2 YSYEKL. Germline trimming cut 3 bases from V and 2 bases from J; bases unmatched to any gene: 7. This CDR3 region has 16 residues. CDR3 DNA sequence: TGCGCCAGCAGCCACCGACTAGCCGCCCCCTACAATGAGCAGTTCTTC. Residues: CASSHRLAAPYNEQFF.

The chain links TRBV10-1 to TRBJ1-1; no clear D gene. The CDR3 runs to 14 residues. Germline V lookup: CDR1 WNHNN, CDR2 SYGVQD (reference sequence). V was pared by 2 bases and J by 5 bases, with 12 bases between. CDR3 region: CASSEKRAGTEAFF. Here the CDR3 DNA reads TGCGCCAGCAGTGAGAAGCGGGCGGGAACTGAAGCTTTCTTT.

The V gene is TRBV7-3, the J gene TRBJ2-7; 9 nucleotides match TRBD2. Unmatched junction bases numbered 11, after V lost 0 bases and J lost 5 bases. The germline CDR1 and CDR2 sequences are SGHTA and FQGTGA. The CDR3 has 17 residues. DNA of the CDR3: TGTGCCAGCAGCTTAACGGGTGGGGCTAGCGGGAATAACGAGCAGTACTTC. This gives the protein CASSLTGGASGNNEQYF.

The chain has TRBV28 and TRBJ1-5; D unresolved. The germline V gene has CDR1 MDHEN and CDR2 SYDVKM. The CDR3 extends over 14 amino acids. Trimming pared 5 bases from V and 7 bases from J, leaving 15 bases between. CDR3 residues: CASSRTRYMQPQHF. The DNA of the CDR3 is TGTGCCAGCAGTCGCACTAGGTATATGCAGCCCCAGCATTTT.

The J gene is TRBJ1-2, the V gene TRBV14; TRBD1 agrees at 9 bases. Germline V CDR1 and CDR2: SGHDN, FVKESK. Germline trimming cut 6 bases from V and 5 bases from J; bases unmatched to any gene: 10. There are 15 residues in the CDR3. Here the CDR3 reads CASSHLGTGMYGYTF. The CDR3 nucleotides are TGTGCCAGCAGTCACCTGGGGACAGGGATGTATGGCTACACCTTC.

The rearrangement uses TRBV6-1 and TRBJ1-4, with a possible D match to TRBD1 (6 bases). V lost 9 bases and J 7 bases, leaving 15 bases between the germline ends. CDR3 length: 13 residues. CDR1 and CDR2 from the germline V gene are MNHNS and SASEGT. CDR3 amino acids: CASIRGSAEKLFF. The CDR3 DNA reads TGTGCCAGTATCAGGGGAAGTGCTGAAAAACTGTTTTTT.

V is TRBV30 and J is TRBJ1-5; D might be TRBD1 (6 bases). The V end lost 0 bases, the J end lost 7 bases, and 19 bases lay between the germline ends. The CDR3 spans 16 residues. The germline gives CDR1 GTSNPN, CDR2 SVGIG (reference sequence). The CDR3 protein is CAWSVRGVSGGQPQHF. DNA for the CDR3: TGTGCCTGGAGTGTAAGGGGGGTTTCGGGGGGACAGCCCCAGCATTTT.

The CDR3 loop is CASSLRDTPATMNTEAFF. The CDR3 DNA is TGCGCCAGCAGCTTGAGGGACACTCCAGCGACAATGAACACTGAAGCTTTCTTT. This chain connects TRBV5-1 to TRBJ1-1, with D maybe TRBD1 (6 bases). The CDR3 extends over 18 amino acids. Per germline, CDR1 SGHRS and CDR2 YFSETQ. V gave up 1 base and J gave up 0 bases, with 19 bases separating them.

This clone appeared a few times. The chain recombines TRBV12-5 with TRBJ2-1, with D possibly matching TRBD2 (7 bases). V lost 8 bases and J lost 4, with 12 bases in between. The CDR3 has 13 residues. The germline gives CDR1 LGHNT, CDR2 FRNRAP. CDR3 sequence (DNA): TGTGCTAGTAGGGCGGGGGCTTACAATGAGCAGTTCTTC. As protein: CASRAGAYNEQFF.

The V and J genes are TRBV2 and TRBJ1-5; D gene ambiguous. The CDR3 is 17 amino acids. Trimming took off 2 bases at V and 4 bases at J, with 18 bases between the two ends. Germline lookup yields CDR1 SNHLY and CDR2 FYNNEI. CDR3 sequence (DNA): TGTGCCAGCAGTGAAAACGCCGGACGGGGTGGGAATCAGCCCCAGCATTTT. This encodes CASSENAGRGGNQPQHF.

This clone appeared a few times. The J gene is TRBJ2-1, the V gene TRBV7-2; 13 bases line up with TRBD2. The ends lost 0 bases at V and 15 bases at J; junction bases unmatched: 2. Germline V lookup: CDR1 SGHTA, CDR2 FQGNSA. This CDR3 region has 13 residues. Here the CDR3 reads CASSLAGTSGVFF. The DNA for the CDR3 is TGTGCCAGCAGCTTAGCCGGGACTAGCGGGGTGTTCTTC.

The chain is built from TRBV28 and TRBJ2-1; a weak D match, TRBD2 (6 bases). The V gene's germline CDR1 is MDHEN and CDR2 SYDVKM. This CDR3 contains 12 residues. V was trimmed by 7 bases and J by 3 bases, leaving 7 bases between them. CDR3 coding DNA: TGTGCCAGCAACGGGGGCTACAATGAGCAGTTCTTC. Residues: CASNGGYNEQFF.

Only a few counts were recorded for this clone. The V gene is TRBV7-2, the J gene TRBJ2-1, with 9 nucleotides matching TRBD2. This CDR3 has 16 amino acids. V lost 3 bases, J lost 5 bases, and 8 bases stayed unmatched. The germline V gene has CDR1 SGHTA and CDR2 FQGNSA. CDR3 amino acids: CASSLPGTSQNNEQFF. CDR3 coding DNA: TGTGCCAGCAGCTTGCCCGGGACTAGCCAGAACAATGAGCAGTTCTTC.

A word on this clone: The junction departs from germline at one end; a sequencing error may be responsible. The chain links TRBV30 to TRBJ2-5; possible D gene TRBD1, 5 bases. CDR3 size: 14 residues. The germline V gene has CDR1 GTSNPN and CDR2 SVGIG (reference sequence). CDR3: CASTVRQTQETRYF. In nucleotides, the CDR3 is TGTGCCTCCACGGTAAGACAGACGCAAGAGACCCGGTACTTC.

The V and J genes are TRBV5-4 and TRBJ1-1; no clear D. The germline V and J ends were trimmed by 4 bases and 0 bases, with 10 bases remaining between them. CDR1 and CDR2 from the germline V gene are SGHNT and YYREEE (reference sequence). The CDR3 runs to 14 residues. CDR3 sequence: CASSSFAVNTEAFF. CDR3 DNA: TGTGCCAGCAGCAGTTTTGCGGTGAACACTGAAGCTTTCTTT.

This rearrangement joins TRBV11-2 to TRBJ1-1; D might be TRBD1 (5 bases). The V gene's germline CDR1 is SGHAT and CDR2 FQNNGV. V was trimmed by 4 bases and J by 4 bases, leaving 16 bases between them. This CDR3 comprises 15 residues. CDR3 nucleotide sequence: TGTGCCAGCAGCTCTACCAGGGCCATGGGCACTGAAGCTTTCTTT. Its protein product is CASSSTRAMGTEAFF. Combining the CDR3 with reference TRBV11-2 and TRBJ1-1 gives the whole variable domain EAGVAQSPRYKIIEKRQSVAFWCNPISGHATLYWYQQILGQGPKLLIQFQNNGVVDDSQLPKDRFSAERLKGVDSTLKIQPAKLEDSAVYLCASSSTRAMGTEAFFGQGTRLTVV.

The chain uses TRBV29-1 and TRBJ2-3, with 9 nucleotides matching TRBD2. Unmatched junction bases numbered 3, after V lost 4 bases and J lost 4 bases. The germline CDR1 and CDR2 sequences are SQVTM and ANQGSEA. The CDR3 sequence is 13 residues long. CDR3 bases: TGCAGCGTTGTAGGCGGGAGGGCAGATACGCAGTATTTT. Translated: CSVVGGRADTQYF.

This clone came up a few times. The chain recombines TRBV19 with TRBJ2-7; TRBD1 matches 7 bases. Germline CDR1 LNHDA, CDR2 SQIVND (reference sequence). CDR3 length equals 13 residues. V was pared by 8 bases and J by 2 bases, with 6 bases of the junction left unmatched. The CDR3 here is CASRDRLTYEQYF. The CDR3 DNA reads as TGTGCCAGTCGGGACAGACTGACCTACGAGCAGTACTTC.

The rearrangement joins TRBV19 to TRBJ1-1; the D is unclear. The germline gives CDR1 LNHDA, CDR2 SQIVND (reference sequence). The CDR3 totals 13 residues. The V end was cut by 5 bases, the J end by 1 base, with 8 bases between. The chain's CDR3 is CASSRTANTEAFF. DNA of the CDR3: TGTGCCAGTAGTCGAACAGCGAACACTGAAGCTTTCTTT. Full variable domain (rest looked up from reference TRBV19 and TRBJ1-1): DGGITQSPKYLFRKEGQNVTLSCEQNLNHDAMYWYRQDPGQGLRLIYYSQIVNDFQKGDIAEGYSVSREKKESFPLTVTSAQKNPTAFYLCASSRTANTEAFFGQGTRLTVV.

This clone has a single count. The chain couples TRBV19 to TRBJ1-2, with D tentatively TRBD1 (6 bases). CDR3 length: 16 amino acids. CDR1 LNHDA and CDR2 SQIVND come from the germline V gene (reference sequence). The V end lost 5 bases, the J end lost 4 bases, and 20 bases lay between the germline ends. DNA for the CDR3: TGTGCCAGTAGTCCTCAATACTGGACAGAAGCCTATGGCTACACCTTC. Protein sequence: CASSPQYWTEAYGYTF.